One sample yielded the 14 T cell receptor beta chains listed below, sequenced in a study of cytomegalovirus exposure and HLA in healthy donors. Use of 60 Vbeta and 13 Jbeta primers characterized the PCR. Using immunoSEQ multiplex PCR, the repertoire was profiled, and TCRdb retains in-frame clones only, with some absent. This table holds 95,000 to 150,000 clones, 70% to 75% found once. Source material: PBMCs. All receptors derive from a woman between 40 and 55 years old in good health and CMV-seronegative.

The V call is TRBV28, the J call TRBJ2-2, with 7 bases identical to TRBD2. Germline CDR1 is MDHEN and CDR2 is SYDVKM. J lost 6 bases, V lost 7 bases, and 8 bases had no gene match. The CDR3 consists of 14 residues. The CDR3 loop reads CASTSTGGAGELFF. In DNA, the CDR3 is TGTGCCAGCACCTCAACGGGGGGAGCCGGGGAGCTGTTTTTT.

The rearrangement joins TRBV4-2 to TRBJ2-7; D is unclear. The CDR3 spans 13 residues. Germline assignment: CDR1 LGHNA and CDR2 YNFKEQ. Deletions cut 1 base from V and 2 bases from J, with 6 bases between. The CDR3 coding sequence is TGTGCCAGCAGCCAAGGCAGGACCTACGAGCAGTACTTC. Amino acids: CASSQGRTYEQYF.

The chain combines TRBV10-3 with TRBJ1-4; D might be TRBD1 (5 bases). The V gene lost 9 bases and the J gene lost 4 bases, with 18 bases spanning the gap. Germline CDR1 reads ENHRY; CDR2 reads SYGVKD. This CDR3 has 15 residues. This CDR3 is CAIKSPGEGNEKLFF. The CDR3 DNA follows: TGTGCCATAAAGAGCCCGGGGGAGGGTAATGAAAAACTGTTTTTT.

In this sample, this clone turned up many times. The V call is TRBV5-1, the J call TRBJ1-1; D is perhaps TRBD1 (5 bases). The V gene lost 1 base and the J gene lost 3 bases, with 22 bases spanning the gap. This CDR3 is built from 18 residues. From germline, CDR1 is SGHRS and CDR2 YFSETQ. Here the CDR3 reads CASSLQLGLTSRDTEAFF. The DNA for the CDR3 is TGCGCCAGCAGCTTGCAACTCGGACTAACCAGCAGGGACACTGAAGCTTTCTTT.

The chain joins TRBV6-6 to TRBJ1-3; D remains unclear. The CDR3 spans 12 residues. Deletions cut 3 bases from V and 2 bases from J, with 2 bases between. The germline V gene encodes CDR1 MNHNY and CDR2 SVGAGI (reference sequence). Here the CDR3 reads CASSYTGNTIYF. The DNA of the CDR3 is TGTGCCAGCAGTTATACTGGAAACACCATATATTTT.

The gene calls are TRBV30 and TRBJ2-1; perhaps TRBD1 as D (6 bases). Germline values: CDR1 GTSNPN, CDR2 SVGIG (reference sequence). Trimming took 7 bases from V and 5 from J, leaving 15 bases between them. The CDR3 extends over 13 amino acids. In nucleotides, the CDR3 is TGTGCCTCCGCAACTTGGACAGACAATGAGCAGTTCTTC. Translation gives CASATWTDNEQFF.

The gene calls are TRBV9 and TRBJ2-7; D is possibly TRBD2 (6 bases). From germline, CDR1 is SGDLS and CDR2 YYNGEE. Trimming cost V 4 bases and J 3 bases, with 17 bases left between them. This CDR3 is built from 15 residues. The CDR3 DNA sequence: TGTGCCAGCAGCATTGGGACGGACTACATCTACGAGCAGTACTTC. Encoded protein: CASSIGTDYIYEQYF.

This clone was counted a few times. The chain is built from TRBV7-9 and TRBJ1-1, with D unresolved. There are 13 residues in the CDR3. Germline V gives CDR1 SEHNR, CDR2 FQNEAQ (reference sequence). Deletions cut 5 bases from V and 1 base from J, with 8 bases between. The CDR3 sequence is CASSPRGNTEAFF. The DNA of the CDR3 is TGTGCCAGCAGCCCCCGGGGGAACACTGAAGCTTTCTTT.

The chain couples TRBV9 to TRBJ2-1; 8 bases align to TRBD1. The V and J ends lost 0 bases and 2 bases, in that order; junction bases with no gene match: 1. The CDR3 sequence is 15 residues long. CDR1 is SGDLS, CDR2 YYNGEE, per germline. The CDR3 region is CASSVAGGTYNEQFF. CDR3 in DNA: TGTGCCAGCAGCGTAGCAGGGGGCACCTACAATGAGCAGTTCTTC.

The sample holds a few counts of this clone. The chain combines TRBV21-1 with TRBJ1-6; the table's D gene call, TRBD1, was not cross checked with the DNA. TRBV21-1 has pseudogene status. This CDR3 is built from 17 residues. CDR3 residues: CASSSPGQGRVGSPLHF. CDR3 in DNA: TGTGCCAGCAGCAGTCCGGGACAGGGGCGAGTGGGCTCACCCCTCCACTTT.

This chain connects TRBV7-2 to TRBJ2-7, with D possibly being TRBD2 (5 bases). V was shortened by 5 bases and J by 6 bases, with 20 bases between the two germline ends. Germline V lookup: CDR1 SGHTA, CDR2 FQGNSA. The CDR3 runs to 15 residues. CDR3 loop: CASSPYPIGGSEQYF. The CDR3 DNA follows: TGTGCCAGCAGCCCGTACCCGATTGGCGGGTCCGAGCAGTACTTC.

About this clone: Sequence at one end of the junction differs from germline and may be a read error. The chain employs TRBV9 and TRBJ2-5, with 12 bases identical to TRBD2. CDR3 size: 15 residues. Germline V gene sequence: CDR1 SGDLS, CDR2 YYNGEE. CDR3 sequence reads: CASGGLAGFQEAQYF. CDR3 nucleotides: TGTGCCAGCGGAGGACTAGCGGGATTTCAAGAGGCCCAGTACTTC.

The J gene is TRBJ2-1, the V gene TRBV11-2; D is perhaps TRBD2 (6 bases). The CDR3 is 18 residues long. V was cut by 5 bases and J by 2 bases, with 22 bases left in between. The V gene's germline CDR1 is SGHAT and CDR2 FQNNGV. The CDR3 nucleotides are TGTGCCAGCAGCCGAACGGAGTCGGCGGGATACACCTACAATGAGCAGTTCTTC. Residues: CASSRTESAGYTYNEQFF.

V gene TRBV30 combines with J gene TRBJ2-7; 7 nucleotides line up with TRBD1. V was clipped by 2 bases and J by 2 bases; unmatched bases: 9. This CDR3 is 15 amino acids long. Germline assignment: CDR1 GTSNPN and CDR2 SVGIG (reference sequence). CDR3 nucleotide sequence: TGTGCCTGGAGTAGGCTTGAGCAGGGGGCCTACGAGCAGTACTTC. As protein: CAWSRLEQGAYEQYF.